The following is a TCR beta chain sequence with its context. It lacks a known antigen. Base qualities are not at hand, and no much larger clone is one base apart. There are 15 amino acids in the CDR3, from cysteine to phenylalanine inclusive. This entry keeps only the CDR3 DNA: 45 bases, framed from base 1. At the junction V is shortened by 5 bases and J by 6 bases, with 17 bases in between. CDR1 and CDR2, looked up from the germline V gene (reference sequence), are SEHNR and FQNEAQ. The immunoSEQ assay used for TCR sequencing gave the T-cell fraction in both tumor and uninvolved lung tissue. Regarding the original processing steps: For survival analysis, patients were split into high (upper tertile) and low (lower two tertiles) T-cell fraction groups and compared by log-rank test. Paired tumor versus uninvolved lung differences in T-cell fraction were tested with a signed-rank test. Entries here come from immuneACCESS through TCRdb and include only in-frame sequences with V and J called. Some clones fail to appear in such tables; in the studies checked, an unresolved V gene covers under half of the shortfall, and the cause of the remainder is unknown. The DNA gave D and trimming, while V, J and clone size come from that table. This sample has approximately 13,000 clones in its table, and over 65% of those were observed once. The leading ten clones occupy approximately 8.5% of the sample.

This record belongs to a study of tumor-infiltrating lymphocytes in localized non-small cell lung cancer (dated by TCRdb to the early 2020s). Study-wide context: Patients whose samples were collected after neoadjuvant chemotherapy, as well as both smokers and never-smokers and several histologies, were included in the cohort. From each patient came resected tumor tissue plus uninvolved lung tissue from that same patient, and the uninvolved lung tissue was described as non-adjacent to the tumor. The same patients underwent several integrated assays, with TCR sequencing performed together with flow cytometry, multiplex immunofluorescence, RNA-seq, exome sequencing and proteomics. In total, the ICON cohort consisted of over a hundred surgical patients with localized non-small cell lung cancer who had their tumors resected. The paired tumor versus uninvolved lung comparison of immunoSEQ T-cell fraction included approximately 55 patients.

Study-wide conclusions, independent of this receptor: Consistent with immunofluorescence CD3 counts, TCRbeta sequencing supported greater T cell infiltration in tumors than in uninvolved lung tissue. Recurrence-free survival showed no association with tumor T-cell fraction from TCR sequencing (p = 0.61). Since assay coverage differed from patient to patient depending on how much tissue was available, TCR sequencing was done for only a subset of the cohort. TCR-derived T-cell fraction did not differ between the flow cytometry-defined immunotypes IM1 (good prognosis) and IM2 (poor prognosis). Different pieces of the same tissue were used for different assays, so technical variation could not be separated from intratumor heterogeneity.

ICON enrollment began in the first half of 2016, and the last patient was enrolled in the second half of 2018. Fresh tumor and matched uninvolved tissue for in-depth immune analyses, including TCR sequencing, were collected from a subcohort of approximately 82 patients. No cell sorting was done, and TCR sequencing was instead run on DNA isolated from bulk tissue. The sample was lung tumor tissue. Recombination linked TRBV7-9 to TRBJ2-1; the D segment could be TRBD2, given 5 matching bases. The origin of this receptor is a human donor with non-small cell lung cancer. The CDR3 protein sequence reads: CASSLGSSRTNEQFF. In nucleotide form, the sequence is TGTGCCAGCAGCCTCGGGTCTAGCCGAACCAATGAGCAGTTCTTC. Joined to the reference TRBV7-9 and TRBJ2-1 proteins, this CDR3 gives the full variable domain: DTGVSQNPRHKITKRGQNVTFRCDPISEHNRLYWYRQTLGQGPEFLTYFQNEAQLEKSRLLSDRFSAERPKGSFSTLEIQRTEQGDSAMYLCASSLGSSRTNEQFFGPGTRLTVL.